This T cell receptor (beta chain) was recovered during a study of cytomegalovirus exposure and HLA in healthy donors. Study background: There were about 86 million unique TCRs (from HLA-typed donors) in an early data release.

Notes on this clone: The antigen is not known.

Use of 60 Vbeta and 13 Jbeta primers characterized the PCR. Method: immunoSEQ multiplex PCR; TCRdb's copy keeps in-frame clones and lacks some. The sample has about 40,000 clones, about 70% seen once. Regarding the study as a whole: The authors listed 150 or so TCR beta chains as cytomegalovirus-associated.

CDR1 is SGDLS and CDR2 is YYNGEE in the germline V gene. Trimming stripped 1 base from V and 6 bases from J, with 13 bases between. The CDR3 length is 14 residues. The origin of this receptor is a man aged 40-49 years in good health and CMV-seronegative. This chain uses TRBV9 with TRBJ1-1, with D perhaps TRBD1 (5 bases). Sequenced input: PBMCs. This CDR3 reads CASSVSPQGAEAFF. For the CDR3, the DNA is TGTGCCAGCAGCGTATCTCCCCAGGGCGCTGAAGCTTTCTTT.